The clone carrying this TCR beta chain was recorded once. The entry originates in a study of T cell responses to AZD1222 COVID-19 vaccine. Method: immunoSEQ multiplex PCR; TCRdb's copy keeps in-frame clones and lacks some. The top ten clones hold approximately 9.4% of a sample with some 110,000 clones, 80% to 85% of them seen once. Germline V lookup: CDR1 MDHEN, CDR2 SYDVKM. The CDR3 runs 15 residues. V was cut by 6 bases and J by 4 bases, with 15 bases left in between. This specimen was peripheral blood, taken on day 0 of AZD1222 vaccination. The chain joins TRBV28 to TRBJ2-2; either TRBD1 or TRBD2 may fit D (5 bases each). The sequence was collected from an adult in good health. As DNA, the CDR3 is TGTGCCAGCAGGGGGGTGGAACTAGGCACCGGGGAGCTGTTTTTT. Its translation is CASRGVELGTGELFF.